These 21 T cell receptor beta chains were all obtained from the same sample, sequenced in a study of blood T cell repertoires in COVID-19. Clones were sequenced by immunoSEQ multiplex PCR, and TCRdb holds only the in-frame ones, with some missing. This sample has fewer than 90,000 clones, with about nine tenths found just once. Source material: peripheral blood. These receptors originate from an elderly man in a cohort sampled during active COVID-19.

The chain recombines TRBV19 with TRBJ1-2; a weak D match, TRBD1 (6 bases). Trimming pared 5 bases from V and 0 bases from J, leaving 13 bases between. The CDR3 is 15 amino acids. Germline V gene lookup returns CDR1 LNHDA and CDR2 SQIVND (reference sequence). As DNA, the CDR3 is TGTGCCAGTAGTCTTTACAGGGACCCTAACTATGGCTACACCTTC. It is translated as CASSLYRDPNYGYTF.

This clone was seen only once. This chain links TRBV5-1 with TRBJ2-7; 9 bases are a match to TRBD2. There are 15 residues in the CDR3. The ends lost 4 bases at V and 6 bases at J; junction bases unmatched: 11. Germline CDR1 and CDR2: SGHRS and YFSETQ. This CDR3 is CASSLMGGGAREQYF. In DNA form, the CDR3 reads TGCGCCAGCAGCCTGATGGGCGGGGGGGCGCGCGAGCAGTACTTC. Complete variable domain (other parts from reference TRBV5-1 and TRBJ2-7): KAGVTQTPRYLIKTRGQQVTLSCSPISGHRSVSWYQQTPGQGLQFLFEYFSETQRNKGNFPGRFSGRQFSNSRSEMNVSTLELGDSALYLCASSLMGGGAREQYFGPGTRLTVT.

This sequence joins TRBV7-2 and TRBJ1-1; D possibly corresponds to TRBD1 (6 bases). Germline CDR1 reads SGHTA; CDR2 reads FQGNSA. This CDR3 has 12 amino acids. Deletions cut 4 bases from V and 4 bases from J, with 7 bases between. CDR3 bases: TGTGCCAGCAGCTCGGACAGCACTGAAGCTTTCTTT. This encodes CASSSDSTEAFF. Supplemented by reference TRBV7-2 and TRBJ1-1, the full variable domain reads GAGVSQSPSNKVTEKGKDVELRCDPISGHTALYWYRQSLGQGLEFLIYFQGNSAPDKSGLPSDRFSAERTGGSVSTLTIQRTQQEDSAVYLCASSSDSTEAFFGQGTRLTVV.

The J gene is TRBJ1-5, the V gene TRBV18; the D is unclear. CDR1 KGHSH and CDR2 LQKENI come from the germline V gene. The CDR3 is 16 residues long. V lost 3 bases, J lost 1 base, and 13 bases lay in between. CDR3 sequence: CASSPLGRESNQPQHF. CDR3 DNA: TGTGCCAGCTCACCCCTCGGAAGGGAGAGCAATCAGCCCCAGCATTTT.

The rearrangement links TRBV29-1 to TRBJ2-3; no firm D call. CDR1 and CDR2 (germline): SQVTM, ANQGSEA. This CDR3 region has 13 residues. The V and J ends lost 1 base and 2 bases respectively, with 7 bases between them. CDR3 bases: TGCAGCGTTGAAGGACTGTCCACAGATACGCAGTATTTT. Residues: CSVEGLSTDTQYF.

This chain uses TRBV6-6 with TRBJ2-3, with a tentative D call TRBD1 (5 bases). Germline CDR1 is MNHNY and CDR2 is SVGAGI (reference sequence). V lost 6 bases and J 3 bases, leaving 16 bases between the germline ends. The CDR3 has 15 amino acids. Here the CDR3 DNA reads TGTGCCAGCAGGGGGCAAGTATTCGGGACAGATACGCAGTATTTT. Translation gives CASRGQVFGTDTQYF.

The chain is built from TRBV12-3 or TRBV12-4 and TRBJ2-5; 7 bases agree with TRBD2. The CDR3 extends over 13 amino acids. V lost 5 bases to trimming and J lost 2 bases; unmatched junction nucleotides: 2. The CDR3 coding sequence is TGTGCCAGCAGTCGGACTAGTCAAGAGACCCAGTACTTC. Translation gives CASSRTSQETQYF.

The gene calls are TRBV6-1 and TRBJ2-3; D is undetermined. Trimming cost V 1 base and J 5 bases, with 7 bases left between them. Germline CDR1 and CDR2: MNHNS and SASEGT. The length of the CDR3 is 13 residues. The CDR3 loop reads CASSEDPGDTQYF. As DNA, the CDR3 is TGTGCCAGCAGTGAAGATCCAGGAGATACGCAGTATTTT.

The V gene is TRBV9, the J gene TRBJ1-6; maybe TRBD1 (5 bases). The CDR3 loop spans 16 amino acids. The V end lost 0 bases, the J end lost 8 bases, and 15 bases lay between the germline ends. CDR1 and CDR2 (germline): SGDLS, YYNGEE. CDR3 DNA sequence: TGTGCCAGCAGCGTAGGTCTCAGGGACTTGCATTCACCCCTCCACTTT. Protein product: CASSVGLRDLHSPLHF.

The chain couples TRBV19 to TRBJ1-5, with 7 bases matching TRBD1. V shed 5 bases, J shed 4 bases, and the junction held 14 bases outside the gene matches. CDR3 length equals 17 residues. Germline CDR1 is LNHDA and CDR2 is SQIVND (reference sequence). In nucleotides, the CDR3 is TGTGCCAGTAGTCCAGGGGGTGCCGGGACAGCAAATCAGCCCCAGCATTTT. Translation: CASSPGGAGTANQPQHF.

The V gene is TRBV28, the J gene TRBJ1-2; D not resolved. CDR3 length: 11 amino acids. In germline, CDR1 is MDHEN, CDR2 SYDVKM. V was clipped by 6 bases and J by 7 bases, with 9 bases between them. DNA of the CDR3: TGTGCCAGCAGCCGCGGCCCTGGCTACACCTTC. Translated, it gives CASSRGPGYTF.

Only a few counts were recorded for this clone. The chain links TRBV5-1 to TRBJ1-1; 8 bases map to TRBD1. This CDR3 has 14 amino acids. Germline assignment: CDR1 SGHRS and CDR2 YFSETQ. V lost 2 bases to trimming and J lost 4 bases; unmatched junction nucleotides: 4. The DNA of the CDR3 is TGCGCCAGCAGCTTAGGACAGGGTATCACTGAAGCTTTCTTT. Protein product: CASSLGQGITEAFF.

This clone was observed a single time. This chain uses TRBV24-1 with TRBJ2-3; D is perhaps TRBD2 (5 bases). Germline values: CDR1 KGHDR, CDR2 SFDVKD. V lost 3 bases and J 2 bases, leaving 8 bases between the germline ends. This CDR3 is built from 14 residues. CDR3 in amino acids: CATSDAGNTDTQYF. The CDR3, as DNA: TGTGCCACCAGTGATGCCGGGAACACAGATACGCAGTATTTT.

CDR3 sequence (DNA): TGTGCCAGCAGCCCTCCCGGGAGGAGGTTAGCTAACTATGGCTACACCTTC. Its translation is CASSPPGRRLANYGYTF. The J gene is TRBJ1-2, the V gene TRBV7-2; D remains unclear. CDR1 and CDR2 (germline): SGHTA, FQGNSA. This CDR3 region has 17 residues. Deletions cut 5 bases from V and 0 bases from J, with 19 bases between.

This clone has only a few counts. V gene TRBV19 combines with J gene TRBJ1-2, with D maybe TRBD1 (5 bases). Germline CDR1 reads LNHDA; CDR2 reads SQIVND (reference sequence). The V end was cut by 0 bases, the J end by 7 bases, with 24 bases between. The CDR3 length is 18 residues. The CDR3 sequence is CASSIDGPDSLYYLGYTF. The CDR3 nucleotides read TGTGCCAGTAGTATAGATGGGCCCGACAGCCTTTATTATCTTGGCTACACCTTC.

This chain links TRBV6-1 with TRBJ2-4; 7 bases map to TRBD1. Losses at the gene ends were 5 bases for V and 2 bases for J; bases not matched to a gene: 6. The CDR3 loop spans 15 amino acids. The germline gives CDR1 MNHNS, CDR2 SASEGT. The DNA for the CDR3 is TGTGCCAGCAGTACGATACAGGGGACCAAAAACATTCAGTACTTC. Amino acids: CASSTIQGTKNIQYF.

With respect to this clone: At the DNA level, this CDR3 is encoded by other sequences in the same sample as well. The CDR3 nucleotides read TGTGCCAGCAGTGAGACAGGGGATGGCTACACCTTC. It is translated as CASSETGDGYTF. The V and J genes are TRBV2 and TRBJ1-2; TRBD1 matches at 8 bases. Germline CDR1 reads SNHLY; CDR2 reads FYNNEI. Losses at the gene ends were 3 bases for V and 6 bases for J; bases not matched to a gene: 0. This CDR3 has 12 residues.

This clone came up a few times. This chain uses TRBV7-8 with TRBJ1-1; D might be TRBD1 (6 bases). The CDR3 spans 15 residues. The germline V gene has CDR1 SGHVS and CDR2 FQNEAQ. The ends were cut back, 0 bases at V and 7 bases at J, with 15 bases in the middle. The CDR3 region has the DNA TGTGCCAGCAGCTTAGCCACAGACAGGACAAATGAAGCTTTCTTT. As protein: CASSLATDRTNEAFF.

V and J are TRBV4-1 and TRBJ2-3; possible D gene TRBD1, 6 bases. The CDR3 is 18 amino acids. Trimming left V 0 bases short and J 0 bases short, with 16 bases between. CDR1 is MGHRA and CDR2 is YSYEKL in the germline V gene. The CDR3 coding sequence is TGCGCCAGCAGCCAAGATCCCTCCGGGACAACTAGCACAGATACGCAGTATTTT. This sequence encodes CASSQDPSGTTSTDTQYF.

V usage is TRBV11-3 and J usage is TRBJ1-6; D ambiguous. This CDR3 is built from 13 residues. V dropped 5 bases and J dropped 10 bases, with 12 bases sitting between them. Germline V CDR1 and CDR2: SGHNT, YENEEA. CDR3 DNA: TGTGCCAGCAGCCCGGGAGGAGGGTCACCCCTCCACTTT. This encodes CASSPGGGSPLHF.

The chain couples TRBV6-6 to TRBJ2-1; TRBD2 matches 11 bases. This CDR3 contains 14 residues. Germline CDR1 reads MNHNY; CDR2 reads SVGAGI (reference sequence). The V and J ends lost 7 bases and 9 bases, in that order; junction bases with no gene match: 8. This CDR3 reads CASIISGGAGEQFF. The DNA for the CDR3 is TGTGCCAGCATCATTAGCGGGGGGGCCGGTGAGCAGTTCTTC.